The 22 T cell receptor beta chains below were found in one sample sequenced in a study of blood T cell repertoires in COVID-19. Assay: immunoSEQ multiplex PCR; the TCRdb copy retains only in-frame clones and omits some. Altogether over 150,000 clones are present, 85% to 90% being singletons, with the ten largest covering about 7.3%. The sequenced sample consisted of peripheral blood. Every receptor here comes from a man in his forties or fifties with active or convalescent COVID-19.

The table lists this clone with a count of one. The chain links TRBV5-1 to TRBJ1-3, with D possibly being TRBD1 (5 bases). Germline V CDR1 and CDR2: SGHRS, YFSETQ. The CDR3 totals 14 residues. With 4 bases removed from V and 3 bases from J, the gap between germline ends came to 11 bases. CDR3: CASSPGTDGNTIYF. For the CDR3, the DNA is TGCGCCAGCAGCCCCGGGACTGATGGAAACACCATATATTTT. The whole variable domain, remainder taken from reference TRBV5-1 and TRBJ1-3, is KAGVTQTPRYLIKTRGQQVTLSCSPISGHRSVSWYQQTPGQGLQFLFEYFSETQRNKGNFPGRFSGRQFSNSRSEMNVSTLELGDSALYLCASSPGTDGNTIYFGEGSWLTVV.

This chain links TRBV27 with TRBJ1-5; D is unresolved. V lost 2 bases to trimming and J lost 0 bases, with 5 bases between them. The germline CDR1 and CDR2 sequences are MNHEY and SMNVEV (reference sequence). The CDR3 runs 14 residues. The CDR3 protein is CASSLTYSNQPQHF. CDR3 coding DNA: TGTGCCAGCAGTTTAACCTATAGCAATCAGCCCCAGCATTTT.

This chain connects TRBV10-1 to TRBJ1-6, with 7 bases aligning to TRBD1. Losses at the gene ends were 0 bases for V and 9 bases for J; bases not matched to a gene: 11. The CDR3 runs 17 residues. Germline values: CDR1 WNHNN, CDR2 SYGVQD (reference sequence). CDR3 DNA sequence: TGCGCCAGCAGTGAGTCGAGCGGGCCAGGGGGAAGTTCACCCCTCCACTTT. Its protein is CASSESSGPGGSSPLHF.

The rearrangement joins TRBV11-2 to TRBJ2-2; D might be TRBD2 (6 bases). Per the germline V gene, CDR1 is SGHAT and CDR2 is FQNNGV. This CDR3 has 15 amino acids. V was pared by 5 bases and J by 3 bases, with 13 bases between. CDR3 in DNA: TGTGCCAGCAGCCCCGGGAGAGCGTACACCGGGGAGCTGTTTTTT. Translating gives CASSPGRAYTGELFF.

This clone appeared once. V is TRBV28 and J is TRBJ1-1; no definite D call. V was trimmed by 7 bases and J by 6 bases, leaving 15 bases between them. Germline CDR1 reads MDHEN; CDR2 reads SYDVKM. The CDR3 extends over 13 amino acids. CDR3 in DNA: TGTGCCAGCATTCGGAGGAGTTTGGCTGAAGCTTTCTTT. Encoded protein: CASIRRSLAEAFF. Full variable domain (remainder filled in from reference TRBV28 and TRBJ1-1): DVKVTQSSRYLVKRTGEKVFLECVQDMDHENMFWYRQDPGLGLRLIYFSYDVKMKEKGDIPEGYSVSREKKERFSLILESASTNQTSMYLCASIRRSLAEAFFGQGTRLTVV.

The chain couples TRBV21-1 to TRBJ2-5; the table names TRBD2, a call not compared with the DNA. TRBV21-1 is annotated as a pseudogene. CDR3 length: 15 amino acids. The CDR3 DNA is TGTGCCAGCAGAGAGAGCTGGTGGTTCACAGAGACCCAGTACTTC. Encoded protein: CASRESWWFTETQYF.

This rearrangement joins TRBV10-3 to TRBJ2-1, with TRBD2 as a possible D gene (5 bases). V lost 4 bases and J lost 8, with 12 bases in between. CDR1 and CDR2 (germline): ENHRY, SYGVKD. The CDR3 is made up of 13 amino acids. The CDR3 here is CAISAASIHEQFF. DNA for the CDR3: TGTGCCATCAGTGCGGCTAGCATCCATGAGCAGTTCTTC.

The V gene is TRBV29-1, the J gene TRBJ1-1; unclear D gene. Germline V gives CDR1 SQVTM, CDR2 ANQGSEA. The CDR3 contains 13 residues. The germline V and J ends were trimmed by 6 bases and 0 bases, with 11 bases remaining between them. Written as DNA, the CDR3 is TGCAGCGTCGGCGACGGAGTGAACACTGAAGCTTTCTTT. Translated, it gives CSVGDGVNTEAFF.

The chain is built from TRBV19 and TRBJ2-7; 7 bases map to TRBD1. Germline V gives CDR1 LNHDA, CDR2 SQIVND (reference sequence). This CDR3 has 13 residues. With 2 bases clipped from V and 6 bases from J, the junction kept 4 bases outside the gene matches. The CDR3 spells CASSIQGQSEQYF. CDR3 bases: TGTGCCAGTAGTATACAGGGACAGAGCGAGCAGTACTTC.

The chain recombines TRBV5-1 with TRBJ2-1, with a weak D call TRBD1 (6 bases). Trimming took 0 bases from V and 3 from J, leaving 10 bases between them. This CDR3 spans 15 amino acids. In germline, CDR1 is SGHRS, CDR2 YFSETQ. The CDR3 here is CASSLEGEVYNEQFF. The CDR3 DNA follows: TGCGCCAGCAGCTTGGAGGGGGAAGTCTACAATGAGCAGTTCTTC.

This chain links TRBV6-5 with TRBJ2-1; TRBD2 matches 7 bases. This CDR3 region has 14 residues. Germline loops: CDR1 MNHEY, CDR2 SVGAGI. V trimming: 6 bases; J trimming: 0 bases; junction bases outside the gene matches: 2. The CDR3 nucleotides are TGTGCCAGCAGAGCGGGGAGCTCCTACAATGAGCAGTTCTTC. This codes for CASRAGSSYNEQFF.

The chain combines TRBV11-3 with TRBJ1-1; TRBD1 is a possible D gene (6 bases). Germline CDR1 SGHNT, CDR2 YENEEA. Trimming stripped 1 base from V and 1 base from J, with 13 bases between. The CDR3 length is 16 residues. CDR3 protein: CASSLVGGPGNTEAFF. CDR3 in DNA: TGTGCCAGCAGCTTAGTGGGGGGGCCCGGGAACACTGAAGCTTTCTTT. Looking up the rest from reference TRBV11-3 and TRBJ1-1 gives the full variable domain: EAGVVQSPRYKIIEKKQPVAFWCNPISGHNTLYWYLQNLGQGPELLIRYENEEAVDDSQLPKDRFSAERLKGVDSTLKIQPAELGDSAVYLCASSLVGGPGNTEAFFGQGTRLTVV.

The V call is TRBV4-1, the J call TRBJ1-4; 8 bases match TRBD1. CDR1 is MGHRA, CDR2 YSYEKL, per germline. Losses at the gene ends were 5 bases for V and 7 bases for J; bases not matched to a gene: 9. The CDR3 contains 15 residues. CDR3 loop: CASSSTGAEGEKLFF. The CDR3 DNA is TGCGCCAGCAGCTCGACAGGGGCCGAGGGTGAAAAACTGTTTTTT.

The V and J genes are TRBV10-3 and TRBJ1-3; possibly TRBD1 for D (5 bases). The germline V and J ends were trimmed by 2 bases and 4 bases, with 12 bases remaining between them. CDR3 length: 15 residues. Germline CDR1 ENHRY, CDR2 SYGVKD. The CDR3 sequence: CAISEGQGSGNTIYF. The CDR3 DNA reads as TGTGCCATCAGTGAGGGGCAGGGATCCGGAAACACCATATATTTT.

Here the CDR3 DNA reads TGTGCCAGCAGTCCTCGGACAGGTCCCCAAGAATGGACCCAGTACTTC. This encodes CASSPRTGPQEWTQYF. The V gene is TRBV27, the J gene TRBJ2-5; 7 bases are a match to TRBD1. In germline, CDR1 is MNHEY, CDR2 SMNVEV (reference sequence). This CDR3 region has 16 residues. The ends lost 5 bases at V and 7 bases at J; junction bases unmatched: 16.

CDR3 DNA: TGTGCCAGCAGACCTGACAGGTACTACGAGCAGTACTTC. This encodes CASRPDRYYEQYF. The chain is built from TRBV2 and TRBJ2-7, with D maybe TRBD1 (6 bases). Germline loops: CDR1 SNHLY, CDR2 FYNNEI. The length of the CDR3 is 13 residues. V shed 6 bases and J shed 3 bases, with 12 bases lying between them.

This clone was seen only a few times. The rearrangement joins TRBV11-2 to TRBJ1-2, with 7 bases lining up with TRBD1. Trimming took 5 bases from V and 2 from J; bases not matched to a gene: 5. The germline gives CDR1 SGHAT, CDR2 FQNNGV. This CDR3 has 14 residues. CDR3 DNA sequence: TGTGCCAGCAGCCCCGGACAGGTGAACTATGGCTACACCTTC. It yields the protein CASSPGQVNYGYTF.

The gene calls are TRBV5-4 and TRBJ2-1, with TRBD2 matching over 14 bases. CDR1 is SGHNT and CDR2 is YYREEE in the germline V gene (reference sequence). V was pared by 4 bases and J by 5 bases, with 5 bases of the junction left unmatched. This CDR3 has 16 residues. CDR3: CASSPGLAGGHNEQFF. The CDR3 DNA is TGTGCCAGCAGCCCAGGACTAGCGGGAGGACACAATGAGCAGTTCTTC.

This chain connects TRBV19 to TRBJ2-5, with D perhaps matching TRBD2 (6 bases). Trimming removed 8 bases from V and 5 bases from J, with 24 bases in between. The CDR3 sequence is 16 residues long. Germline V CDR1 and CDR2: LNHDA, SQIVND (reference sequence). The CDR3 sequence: CASRRTGWGVGETQYF. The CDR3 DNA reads TGTGCCAGTCGAAGAACAGGTTGGGGGGTTGGCGAGACCCAGTACTTC.

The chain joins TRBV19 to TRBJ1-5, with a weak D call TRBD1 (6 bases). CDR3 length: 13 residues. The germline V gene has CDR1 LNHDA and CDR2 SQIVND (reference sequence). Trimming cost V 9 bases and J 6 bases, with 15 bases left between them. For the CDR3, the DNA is TGTGCCAGCACAGGGAATTTGGGTCAGCCCCAGCATTTT. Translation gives CASTGNLGQPQHF.

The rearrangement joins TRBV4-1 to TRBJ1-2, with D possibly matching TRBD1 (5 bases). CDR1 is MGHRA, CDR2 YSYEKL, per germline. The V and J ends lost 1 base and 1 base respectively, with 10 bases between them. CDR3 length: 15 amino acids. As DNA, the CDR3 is TGCGCCAGCAGCCAAGGGGGGGACCATAACTATGGCTACACCTTC. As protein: CASSQGGDHNYGYTF.

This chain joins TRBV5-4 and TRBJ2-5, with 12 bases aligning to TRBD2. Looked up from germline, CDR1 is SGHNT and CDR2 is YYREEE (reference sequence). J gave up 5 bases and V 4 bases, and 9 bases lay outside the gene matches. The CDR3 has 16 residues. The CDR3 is CASSTTRTSGIETQYF. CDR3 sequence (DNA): TGTGCCAGCAGCACCACACGGACTAGCGGGATCGAGACCCAGTACTTC. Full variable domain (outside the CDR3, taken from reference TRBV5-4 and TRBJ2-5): ETGVTQSPTHLIKTRGQQVTLRCSSQSGHNTVSWYQQALGQGPQFIFQYYREEENGRGNFPPRFSGLQFPNYSSELNVNALELDDSALYLCASSTTRTSGIETQYFGPGTRLLVL.